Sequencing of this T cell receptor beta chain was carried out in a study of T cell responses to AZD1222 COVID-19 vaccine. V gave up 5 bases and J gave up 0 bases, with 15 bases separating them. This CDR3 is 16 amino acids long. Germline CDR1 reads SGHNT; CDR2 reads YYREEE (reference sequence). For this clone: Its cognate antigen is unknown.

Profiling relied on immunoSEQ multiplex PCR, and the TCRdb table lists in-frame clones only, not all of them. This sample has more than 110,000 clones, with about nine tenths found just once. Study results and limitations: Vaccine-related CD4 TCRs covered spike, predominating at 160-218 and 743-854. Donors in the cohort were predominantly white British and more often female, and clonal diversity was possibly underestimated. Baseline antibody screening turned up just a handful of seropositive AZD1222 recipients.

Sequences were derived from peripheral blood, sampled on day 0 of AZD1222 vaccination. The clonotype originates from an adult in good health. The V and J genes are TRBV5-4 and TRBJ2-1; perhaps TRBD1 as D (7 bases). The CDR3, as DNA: TGTGCCAGCAGACCGGCGGGACAGCGCTCCTACAATGAGCAGTTCTTC. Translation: CASRPAGQRSYNEQFF.